This T cell receptor (beta chain) was retrieved from a study of PD-L1 blockade in urothelial cancer. For the study at large: The patients' atezolizumab therapy, 1,200 mg intravenously every 3 weeks, started in the mid-2010s. About 90% of the roughly 30 patients were men with bladder-origin urothelial cancer. Treatment start was followed by blood analysis at 3 weeks (second dose) and again at 6 weeks.

Each PCR reaction had synthetic TCR analog templates spiked into it. Repertoires were generated with immunoSEQ multiplex PCR, while TCRdb's copy carries only in-frame clones and drops some. Of tens of thousands of clones in the sample, roughly 80% were seen once. This material consisted of PBMCs, taken around atezolizumab (anti-PD-L1) treatment. This clonotype was sampled from a man between 65 and 80 years old with urothelial cancer.

The CDR3 loop is CASSAVNEQFF. The CDR3 DNA reads TGCGCCAGCAGCGCAGTCAATGAGCAGTTCTTC. V is TRBV5-1 and J is TRBJ2-1; no reliable D call. Trimming pared 4 bases from V and 6 bases from J, leaving 5 bases between. The CDR3 runs to 11 residues. Germline assignment: CDR1 SGHRS and CDR2 YFSETQ.